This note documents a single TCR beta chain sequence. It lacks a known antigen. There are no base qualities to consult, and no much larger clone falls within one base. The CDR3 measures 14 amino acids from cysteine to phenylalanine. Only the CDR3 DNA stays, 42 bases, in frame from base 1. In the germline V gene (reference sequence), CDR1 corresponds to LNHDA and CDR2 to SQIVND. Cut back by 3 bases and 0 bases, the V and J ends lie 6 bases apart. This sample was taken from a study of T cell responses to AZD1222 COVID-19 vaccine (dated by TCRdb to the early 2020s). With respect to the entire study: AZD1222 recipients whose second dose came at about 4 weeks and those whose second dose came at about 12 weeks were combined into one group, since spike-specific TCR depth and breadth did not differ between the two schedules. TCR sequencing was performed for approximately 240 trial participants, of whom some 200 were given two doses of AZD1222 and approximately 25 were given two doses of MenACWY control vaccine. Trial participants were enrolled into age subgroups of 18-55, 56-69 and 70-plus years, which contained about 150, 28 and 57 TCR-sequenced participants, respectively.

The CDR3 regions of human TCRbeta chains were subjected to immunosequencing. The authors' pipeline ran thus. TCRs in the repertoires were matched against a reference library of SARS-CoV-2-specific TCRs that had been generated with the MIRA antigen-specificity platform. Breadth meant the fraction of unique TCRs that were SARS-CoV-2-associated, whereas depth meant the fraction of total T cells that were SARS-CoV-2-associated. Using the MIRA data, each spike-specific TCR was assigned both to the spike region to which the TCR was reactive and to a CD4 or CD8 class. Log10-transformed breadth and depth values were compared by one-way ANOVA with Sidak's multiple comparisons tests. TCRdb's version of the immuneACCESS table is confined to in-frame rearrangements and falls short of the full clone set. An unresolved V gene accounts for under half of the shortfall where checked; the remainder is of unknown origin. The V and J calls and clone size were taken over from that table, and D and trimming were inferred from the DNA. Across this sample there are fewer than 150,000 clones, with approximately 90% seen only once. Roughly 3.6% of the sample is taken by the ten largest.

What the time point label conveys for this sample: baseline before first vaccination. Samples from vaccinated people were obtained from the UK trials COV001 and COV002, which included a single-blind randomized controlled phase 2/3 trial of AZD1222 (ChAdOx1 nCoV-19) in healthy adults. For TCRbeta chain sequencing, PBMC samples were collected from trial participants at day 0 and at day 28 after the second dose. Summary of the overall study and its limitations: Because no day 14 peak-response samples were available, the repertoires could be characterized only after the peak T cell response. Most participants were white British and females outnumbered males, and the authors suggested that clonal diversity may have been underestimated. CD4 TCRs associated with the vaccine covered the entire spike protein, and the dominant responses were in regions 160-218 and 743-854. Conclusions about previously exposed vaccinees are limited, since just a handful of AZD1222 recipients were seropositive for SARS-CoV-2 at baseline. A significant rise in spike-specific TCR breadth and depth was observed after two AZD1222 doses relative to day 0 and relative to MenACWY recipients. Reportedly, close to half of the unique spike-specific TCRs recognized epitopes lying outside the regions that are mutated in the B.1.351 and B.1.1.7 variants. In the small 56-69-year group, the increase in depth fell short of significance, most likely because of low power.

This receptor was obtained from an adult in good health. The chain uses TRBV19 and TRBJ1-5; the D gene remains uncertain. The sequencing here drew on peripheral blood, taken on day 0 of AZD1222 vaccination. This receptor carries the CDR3 CASSMRDSNQPQHF. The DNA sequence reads TGTGCCAGTAGTATGAGGGATAGCAATCAGCCCCAGCATTTT.